This is a list of T cell receptor beta chains from one sample in a study of T cell repertoires in cytomegalovirus infection. Their recognized antigens are unknown. TCRdb passed the reads through MiXCR, listing each CDR3 protein once. The sample carries hundreds of thousands of distinct CDR3 sequences, 32% recorded once. Sequencing used cultured CD8+ T cells from PBMCs, obtained from culture after CMV antigen stimulation. The receptor set was obtained from a human donor in good health (CMV status not recorded). Some clones in this sample may be carry-over from other donors' samples. The CDR3 runs from the conserved cysteine through the conserved F or W. D genes are given only for firm matches. Size is omitted from some rows. Given values are once, few, many or a class for expanded clones.

>TRBJ1-5|many|TRBV7-9|TRBD1
CASSSTGLGQPQHF
TGTGCCAGCAGCTCGACAGGGCTGGGTCAGCCCCAGCATTTT
>TRBJ1-2|few|TRBV7-9|-
CASSLVIGVGYTF
TGTGCCAGCAGCTTAGTGATAGGTGTTGGCTACACCTTC
>TRBJ2-1|few|TRBV12-3/TRBV12-4|TRBD2
CASSPQASGVYNEQFF
TGTGCCAGCAGTCCCCAGGCTAGCGGGGTCTACAATGAGCAGTTCTTC
>TRBJ2-3|many|TRBV7-2|-
CASSLGTWGATDTQYF
TGTGCCAGCAGCTTAGGAACTTGGGGGGCCACAGATACGCAGTATTTT
>TRBJ2-1|-|TRBV5-5|TRBD1
CASSSDRASYNEQFF
TGTGCCAGCAGCTCGGACAGGGCTTCCTACAATGAGCAGTTCTTC
>TRBJ1-5|-|TRBV11-2|-
CASSLVDYVGKYSNQPQHF
TGTGCCAGCAGCTTGGTTGACTATGTCGGGAAATATAGCAATCAGCCCCAGCATTTT
>TRBJ2-7|-|TRBV5-1|TRBD1
CASSLGPDRNIYEQYF
TGCGCCAGCAGTTTGGGCCCGGACAGGAATATCTACGAGCAGTACTTC
>TRBJ1-6|few|TRBV4-1|-
CASSQEMTANSPLHF
TGCGCCAGCAGCCAAGAGATGACGGCCAATTCACCCCTCCACTTT
>TRBJ2-5|many|TRBV7-9|TRBD1
CASSSPLERQGETQYF
TGTGCCAGCAGCTCTCCGTTGGAAAGACAGGGCGAGACCCAGTACTTC
>TRBJ2-2|few|TRBV6-2/TRBV6-3|-
CASSYPDHTGELFF
TGTGCCAGCAGTTACCCGGACCACACCGGGGAGCTGTTTTTT
>TRBJ2-3|-|TRBV4-1|TRBD2
CASSPGGPTSTDTQYF
TGCGCCAGCAGCCCGGGGGGGCCTACTAGCACAGATACGCAGTATTTT
>TRBJ2-3|-|TRBV12-3/TRBV12-4|-
CASREEPDTQYF
TGTGCCAGCAGGGAGGAGCCAGATACGCAGTATTTT
>TRBJ2-3|-|TRBV7-9|-
CASSKWGDTQYF
TGTGCCAGCAGCAAGTGGGGAGATACGCAGTATTTT
>TRBJ2-1|-|TRBV6-2/TRBV6-3|TRBD1
CASSPQGFNEQFF
TGTGCCAGCAGTCCACAGGGGTTCAATGAGCAGTTCTTC
>TRBJ2-5|once|TRBV27|-
CASRSGSGGSAQYF
TGTGCCAGCAGGTCGGGGTCCGGGGGATCGGCCCAGTACTTC
>TRBJ1-1|-|TRBV27|TRBD1
CASSGRQGYTEAFF
TGTGCCAGCAGTGGGAGACAGGGCTACACTGAAGCTTTCTTT
>TRBJ2-7|few|TRBV2|-
CASSAGHSSYEQYF
TGTGCCAGCAGTGCGGGACACAGCTCCTACGAGCAGTACTTC
>TRBJ2-2|-|TRBV6-5|-
CASNPPGSGELFF
TGTGCCAGCAACCCTCCGGGAAGCGGGGAGCTGTTTTTT
>TRBJ1-5|-|TRBV27|-
CASSRRGGSQPQHF
TGTGCCAGCAGCCGCCGGGGTGGAAGTCAGCCCCAGCATTTT
>TRBJ2-1|few|TRBV7-9|-
CASSPPTEKSYNEQFF
TGTGCCAGCAGCCCACCGACAGAAAAATCCTACAATGAGCAGTTCTTC